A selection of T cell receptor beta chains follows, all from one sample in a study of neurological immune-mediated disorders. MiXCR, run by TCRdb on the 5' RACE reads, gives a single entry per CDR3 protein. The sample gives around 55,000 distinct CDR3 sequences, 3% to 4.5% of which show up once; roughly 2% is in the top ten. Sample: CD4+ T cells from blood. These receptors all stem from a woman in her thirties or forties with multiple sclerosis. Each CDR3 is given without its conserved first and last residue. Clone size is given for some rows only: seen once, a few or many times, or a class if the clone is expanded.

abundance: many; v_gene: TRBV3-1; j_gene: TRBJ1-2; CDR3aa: ASGSGGVGNYGYT
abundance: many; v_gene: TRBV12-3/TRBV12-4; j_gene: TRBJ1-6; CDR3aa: ASSLGVLGYSPLH
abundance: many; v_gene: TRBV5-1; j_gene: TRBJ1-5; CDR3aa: ASSLGTGGNNQPQH
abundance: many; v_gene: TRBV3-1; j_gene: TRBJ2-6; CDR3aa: ASSHTGVPGANVLT
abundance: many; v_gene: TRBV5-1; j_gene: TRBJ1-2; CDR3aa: ASRREVRDYGYT
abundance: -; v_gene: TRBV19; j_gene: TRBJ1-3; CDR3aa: ASSIFGSSSGNTIY
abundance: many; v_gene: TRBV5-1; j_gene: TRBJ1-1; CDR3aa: ASSLYLLDTEAF
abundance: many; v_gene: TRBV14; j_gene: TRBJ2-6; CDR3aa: ASSQDWRVGANVLT
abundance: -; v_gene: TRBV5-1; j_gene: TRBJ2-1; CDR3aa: ASSFYICSARGTPMNEQF
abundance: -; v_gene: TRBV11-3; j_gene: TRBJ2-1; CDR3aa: ASSLAVRGTSNEQF
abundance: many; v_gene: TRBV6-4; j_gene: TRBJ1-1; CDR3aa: ASSKTGNTEAF
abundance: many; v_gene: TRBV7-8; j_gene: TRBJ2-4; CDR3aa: ASSLGTGQNIQY
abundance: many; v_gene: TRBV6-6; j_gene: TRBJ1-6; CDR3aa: ASSKAGVKGSPLH
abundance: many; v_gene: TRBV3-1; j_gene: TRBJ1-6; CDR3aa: ASSLGQGGSPLH
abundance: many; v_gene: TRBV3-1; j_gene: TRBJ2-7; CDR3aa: ASSQAPKARQY
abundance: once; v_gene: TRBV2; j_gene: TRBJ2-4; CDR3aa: ASSGETKNIQY
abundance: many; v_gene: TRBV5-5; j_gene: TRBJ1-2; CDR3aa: ASRSGQGRYGYT
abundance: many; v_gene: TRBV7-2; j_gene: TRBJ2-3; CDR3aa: ASSLGRGQGTQY
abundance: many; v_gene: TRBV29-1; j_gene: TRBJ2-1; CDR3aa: SVVQYNEQF
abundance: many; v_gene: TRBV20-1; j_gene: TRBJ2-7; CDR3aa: SARGVQGNTYEQY
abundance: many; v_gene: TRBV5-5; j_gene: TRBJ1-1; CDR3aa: ASRGDRRLNAEAF
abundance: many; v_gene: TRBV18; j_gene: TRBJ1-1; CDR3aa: ASSPDRGGDTEAF
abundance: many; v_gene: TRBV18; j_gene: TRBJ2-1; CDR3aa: ASSPYPDYNEQF
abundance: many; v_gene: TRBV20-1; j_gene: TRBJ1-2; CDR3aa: SARDPATGAYGYT
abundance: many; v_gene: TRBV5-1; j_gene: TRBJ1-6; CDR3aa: ASSLRPYPRTNSPLH
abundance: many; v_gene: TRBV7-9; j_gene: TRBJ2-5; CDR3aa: ASSIGTSGEQETQY
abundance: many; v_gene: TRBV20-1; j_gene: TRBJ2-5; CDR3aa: SAPATGEETQY
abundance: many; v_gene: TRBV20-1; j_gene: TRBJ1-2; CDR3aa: SAPDSLYGYT
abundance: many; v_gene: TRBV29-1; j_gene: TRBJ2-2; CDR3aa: SVEGTGELF
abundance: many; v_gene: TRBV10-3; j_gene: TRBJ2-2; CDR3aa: AIRSGTGLIGELF
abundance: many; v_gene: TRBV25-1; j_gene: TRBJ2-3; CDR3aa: ASSELRDTQY
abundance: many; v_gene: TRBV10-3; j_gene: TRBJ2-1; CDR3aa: AIRPSQTGNNEQF
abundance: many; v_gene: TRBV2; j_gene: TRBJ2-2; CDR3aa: ASSQQGRTGELF
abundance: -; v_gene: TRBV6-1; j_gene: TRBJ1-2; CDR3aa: ASSVYTGDGYT
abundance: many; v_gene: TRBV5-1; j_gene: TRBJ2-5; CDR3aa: ASSLEAETQY
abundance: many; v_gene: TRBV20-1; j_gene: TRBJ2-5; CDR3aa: SARPGGAGETQY
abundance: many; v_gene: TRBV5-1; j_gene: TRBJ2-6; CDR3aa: ASSFGTSGANVLT
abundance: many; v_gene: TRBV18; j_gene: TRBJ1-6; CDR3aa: ASSPDRAKISPLH
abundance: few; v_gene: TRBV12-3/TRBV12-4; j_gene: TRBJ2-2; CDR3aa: ASSEYAGVNTGELF
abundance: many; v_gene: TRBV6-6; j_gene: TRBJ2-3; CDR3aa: ASSPGPTGGTDTQY
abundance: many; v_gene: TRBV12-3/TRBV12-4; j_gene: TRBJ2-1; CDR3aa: ASSFLGGDEQF
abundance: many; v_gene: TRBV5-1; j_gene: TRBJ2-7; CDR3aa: ASSGGLGVYEQY
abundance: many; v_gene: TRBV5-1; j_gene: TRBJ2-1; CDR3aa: ASQTVTYNEQF
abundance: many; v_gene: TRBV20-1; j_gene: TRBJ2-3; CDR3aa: SASGATGTGGTDTQY
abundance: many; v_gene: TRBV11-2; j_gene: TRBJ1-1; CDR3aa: ASSLFPPPGRTIEAF
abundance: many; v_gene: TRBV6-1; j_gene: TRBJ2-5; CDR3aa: ASSLLAGQETQY
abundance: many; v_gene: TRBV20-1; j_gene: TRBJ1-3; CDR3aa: SALGRLSGNTIY
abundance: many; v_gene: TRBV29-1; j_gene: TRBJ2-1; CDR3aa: SVYGLAGSSEQF
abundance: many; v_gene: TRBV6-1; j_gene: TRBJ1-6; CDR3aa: ASSEGQRGPLH
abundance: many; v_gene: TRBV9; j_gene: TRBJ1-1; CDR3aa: ARESVPGQGARSEAF
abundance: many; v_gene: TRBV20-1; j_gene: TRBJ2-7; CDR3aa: SARVGTSGRYEQY
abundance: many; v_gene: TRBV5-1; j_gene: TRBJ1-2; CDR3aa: ASSLAAGDGYT
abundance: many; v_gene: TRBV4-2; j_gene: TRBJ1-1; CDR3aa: ASSQTEDTEAF
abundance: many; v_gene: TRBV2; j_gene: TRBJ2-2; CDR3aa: ASRTGVNPGELF
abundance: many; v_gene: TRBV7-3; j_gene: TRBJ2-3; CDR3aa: ASSLIGQKDTQY
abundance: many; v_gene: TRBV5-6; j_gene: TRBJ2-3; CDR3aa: ASSWTGPSTDTQY
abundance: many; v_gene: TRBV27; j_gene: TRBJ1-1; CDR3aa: ASRERRLSEAF
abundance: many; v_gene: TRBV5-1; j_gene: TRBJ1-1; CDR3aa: ASSLQGAGGTEAF
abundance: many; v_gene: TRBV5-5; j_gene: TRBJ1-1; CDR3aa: ASSLKAMNTEAF
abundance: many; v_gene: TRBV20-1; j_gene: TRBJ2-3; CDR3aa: SARDQAGPSTDTQY